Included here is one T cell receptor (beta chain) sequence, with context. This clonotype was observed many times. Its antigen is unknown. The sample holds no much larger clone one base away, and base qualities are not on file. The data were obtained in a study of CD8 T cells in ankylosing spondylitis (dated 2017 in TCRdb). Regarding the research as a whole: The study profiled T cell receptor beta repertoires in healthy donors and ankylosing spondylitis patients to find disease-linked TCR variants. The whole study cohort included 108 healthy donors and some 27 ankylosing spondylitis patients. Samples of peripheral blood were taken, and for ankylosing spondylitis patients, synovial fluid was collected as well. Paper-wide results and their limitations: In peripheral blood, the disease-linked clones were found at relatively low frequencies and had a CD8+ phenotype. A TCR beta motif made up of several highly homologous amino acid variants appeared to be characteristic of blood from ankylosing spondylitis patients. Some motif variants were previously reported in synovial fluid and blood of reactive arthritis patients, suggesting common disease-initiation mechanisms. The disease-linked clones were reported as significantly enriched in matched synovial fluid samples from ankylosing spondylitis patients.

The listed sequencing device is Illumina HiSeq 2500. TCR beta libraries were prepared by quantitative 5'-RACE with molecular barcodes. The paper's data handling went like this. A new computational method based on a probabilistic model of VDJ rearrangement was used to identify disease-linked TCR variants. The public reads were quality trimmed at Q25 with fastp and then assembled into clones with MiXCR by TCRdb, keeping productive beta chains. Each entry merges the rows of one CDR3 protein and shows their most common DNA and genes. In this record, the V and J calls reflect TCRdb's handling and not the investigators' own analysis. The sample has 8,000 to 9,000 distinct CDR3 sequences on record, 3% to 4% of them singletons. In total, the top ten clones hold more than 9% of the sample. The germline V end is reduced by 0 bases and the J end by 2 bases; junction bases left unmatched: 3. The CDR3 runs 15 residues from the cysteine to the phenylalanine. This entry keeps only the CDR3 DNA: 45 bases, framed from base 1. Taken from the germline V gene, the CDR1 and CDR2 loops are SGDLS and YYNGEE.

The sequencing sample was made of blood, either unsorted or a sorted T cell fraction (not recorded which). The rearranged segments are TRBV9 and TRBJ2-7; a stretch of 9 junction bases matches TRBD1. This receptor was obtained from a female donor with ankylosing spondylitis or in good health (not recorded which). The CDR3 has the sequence CASSVGGTGTYEQYF. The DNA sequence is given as TGTGCCAGCAGCGTAGGCGGGACAGGGACCTACGAGCAGTACTTC.